These 32 T cell receptor beta chains originate from one sample sequenced in a study of identical twins (dated by TCRdb to about 2016). The library was made by 5' RACE. The sequencer was an Illumina HiSeq 2000. TCRdb handled the public reads itself, with Q25 trimming in fastp and clone calling in MiXCR, and kept productive beta chains. Each entry is one CDR3 protein sequence, shown with its most common DNA and genes. This sample is represented by about 900,000 distinct CDR3 sequences; approximately 13% of them were singletons. The ten largest clones take up 1.5% to 2% of the sample. A further study also used this sample, focusing on yellow fever vaccine responses in identical twins.

Sequencing was carried out using PBMCs. The receptors shown here come from a woman aged 18-29 years in good health.

This clonotype has more than one count but fewer than ten. V and J are TRBV7-2 and TRBJ2-3; D perhaps matches TRBD2 (5 bases). V shed 0 bases and J shed 4 bases, with 11 bases lying between them. Germline V gene data show CDR1 as SGHTA and CDR2 as FQGNSA. This CDR3 has 15 residues. In nucleotides, the CDR3 is TGTGCCAGCAGCTTAGCTGGACTCCCACCAGATACGCAGTATTTT. Translation: CASSLAGLPPDTQYF.

This clonotype appeared a few times. The V gene is TRBV4-1, the J gene TRBJ2-7; D perhaps matches TRBD2 (5 bases). V was pared by 1 base and J by 0 bases, with 10 bases between. The CDR3 covers 15 residues. Germline CDR1 reads MGHRA; CDR2 reads YSYEKL. The CDR3 nucleotides read TGCGCCAGCAGCCAAGCGCGGCGGGCCTCCTACGAGCAGTACTTC. Amino acids: CASSQARRASYEQYF.

This clonotype was detected only a few times. V usage is TRBV13 and J usage is TRBJ2-7; weak D call: TRBD2 (6 bases). V was trimmed by 8 bases and J by 0 bases, leaving 14 bases between them. The germline gives CDR1 PRHDT, CDR2 FYEKMQ (reference sequence). The CDR3 length is 14 residues. The CDR3 loop reads CASGSRGSSYEQYF. The CDR3 DNA sequence: TGTGCCAGCGGATCTCGGGGGAGCTCCTACGAGCAGTACTTC.

This clonotype was detected ten times or more. The V call is TRBV7-9, the J call TRBJ2-5, with D uncertain. This CDR3 is built from 15 residues. Germline CDR1 SEHNR, CDR2 FQNEAQ (reference sequence). V was shortened by 6 bases and J by 1 base, with 15 bases between the two germline ends. CDR3 in amino acids: CASRFPDFGQETQYF. The CDR3 DNA follows: TGTGCCAGCAGGTTCCCGGATTTTGGCCAAGAGACCCAGTACTTC. The entire variable domain, with the rest obtained from reference TRBV7-9 and TRBJ2-5, is as follows: DTGVSQNPRHKITKRGQNVTFRCDPISEHNRLYWYRQTLGQGPEFLTYFQNEAQLEKSRLLSDRFSAERPKGSFSTLEIQRTEQGDSAMYLCASRFPDFGQETQYFGPGTRLLVL.

The chain uses TRBV5-1 and TRBJ2-6; no clear D. Trimming removed 0 bases from V and 0 bases from J, with 10 bases in between. The CDR3 consists of 17 residues. Germline assignment: CDR1 SGHRS and CDR2 YFSETQ. CDR3 protein: CASSLVPQDSGANVLTF. In DNA, the CDR3 is TGCGCCAGCAGCTTGGTCCCCCAAGACTCTGGGGCCAACGTCCTGACTTTC.

This clonotype was seen a few times. J is TRBJ1-1 and V is TRBV7-6, with 8 bases that match TRBD1. The CDR3 has 14 amino acids. Germline trimming cut 4 bases from V and 10 bases from J; bases unmatched to any gene: 11. CDR1 and CDR2 from the germline V gene are SGHVS and FNYEAQ. CDR3 protein: CASSSLQGAPGAFF. CDR3 in DNA: TGTGCCAGCAGCTCGCTTCAGGGGGCGCCGGGAGCTTTCTTT.

This sequence joins TRBV20-1 and TRBJ2-7; 11 bases align to TRBD1. The CDR3 extends over 14 amino acids. Trimming took 6 bases from V and 4 from J; bases not matched to a gene: 8. From germline, CDR1 is DFQATT and CDR2 SNEGSKA (reference sequence). CDR3 bases: TGCAGTGCCAGTCCCGGGACAGGGGGGTACGAGCAGTACGTC. The encoded protein is CSASPGTGGYEQYV.

The V and J genes are TRBV14 and TRBJ1-6; D is undetermined. V was trimmed by 1 base and J by 6 bases, leaving 10 bases between them. Germline V gene sequence: CDR1 SGHDN, CDR2 FVKESK. This CDR3 has 15 amino acids. The chain's CDR3 is CASSQVLAGNSPLHF. Written as DNA, the CDR3 is TGTGCCAGCAGCCAAGTCCTTGCGGGTAATTCACCCCTCCACTTT. The complete variable domain, with remaining parts taken from reference TRBV14 and TRBJ1-6, reads EAGVTQFPSHSVIEKGQTVTLRCDPISGHDNLYWYRRVMGKEIKFLLHFVKESKQDESGMPNNRFLAERTGGTYSTLKVQPAELEDSGVYFCASSQVLAGNSPLHFGNGTRLTVT.

This clonotype was counted only a few times. This chain uses TRBV7-9 with TRBJ2-5, with D possibly TRBD2 on 6 matching bases. Germline-derived CDR1 and CDR2 are SEHNR and FQNEAQ (reference sequence). CDR3 length equals 14 residues. V was pared by 5 bases and J by 5 bases, with 15 bases between. This CDR3 reads CASSQNMGRETQYF. The CDR3 region has the DNA TGTGCCAGCAGCCAGAATATGGGGAGGGAGACCCAGTACTTC.

This clonotype was counted between two and nine times. This chain links TRBV7-6 with TRBJ2-7; D perhaps matches TRBD1 (5 bases). The V gene's germline CDR1 is SGHVS and CDR2 FNYEAQ. Trimming left V 5 bases short and J 4 bases short, with 18 bases between. This CDR3 region has 15 residues. The CDR3 protein is CASSPDRSRTYEQYF. The CDR3 region has the DNA TGTGCCAGCAGCCCCGACAGATCTCGTACGTACGAGCAGTACTTC.

About this clonotype: A much larger clone is a single base away; this may be a read error. The chain links TRBV25-1 to TRBJ1-1; D is unresolved. V lost 5 bases, J lost 6 bases, and 13 bases lay in between. The CDR3 runs to 13 residues. Germline lookup yields CDR1 MGHDK and CDR2 SYGVNS. The CDR3 DNA reads as TGTGCCAGCAGTTCCGTTGGCGGCGCTGAAGCTTTCTTT. Its translation: CASSSVGGAEAFF.

This clonotype came up many times. The V call is TRBV5-1, the J call TRBJ1-2, with D maybe TRBD1 (6 bases). The CDR3 has 14 amino acids. The ends were cut back, 4 bases at V and 10 bases at J, with 20 bases in the middle. Germline V gives CDR1 SGHRS, CDR2 YFSETQ. The CDR3 DNA reads as TGCGCCAGCAGCCCCGATTTTGCACAGGGTACCTACACCTTC. This gives the protein CASSPDFAQGTYTF.

This clonotype has a count of ten or more. The chain joins TRBV5-1 to TRBJ2-1, with D perhaps matching TRBD1 or TRBD2 (6 bases each). The ends were cut back, 8 bases at V and 3 bases at J, with 12 bases in the middle. The CDR3 sequence is 13 residues long. CDR1 and CDR2 from the germline V gene are SGHRS and YFSETQ. CDR3: CASTGGGYNEQFF. The CDR3 DNA is TGCGCCAGTACTGGAGGGGGCTACAATGAGCAGTTCTTC.

This rearrangement joins TRBV20-1 to TRBJ2-3; the D gene is possibly TRBD2 (6 bases). Per germline, CDR1 DFQATT and CDR2 SNEGSKA (reference sequence). This CDR3 has 16 amino acids. The V gene lost 3 bases and the J gene lost 0 bases, with 16 bases spanning the gap. The DNA of the CDR3 is TGCAGTGCTAGTCGGGGTCGGGGGAGTAGCACAGATACGCAGTATTTT. It encodes CSASRGRGSSTDTQYF.

V and J are TRBV3-1 and TRBJ2-1; perhaps TRBD2 as D (6 bases). Trimming shortened V by 4 bases and J by 3 bases, and 10 bases separated the two germline ends. Germline V CDR1 and CDR2: LGHDT, YNNKEL (reference sequence). This CDR3 is built from 14 residues. The CDR3 spells CASSRTTLYNEQFF. In DNA form, the CDR3 reads TGTGCCAGCAGCCGGACTACTCTCTACAATGAGCAGTTCTTC.

The chain couples TRBV5-1 to TRBJ2-7; D could derive from TRBD1 or TRBD2 (6 bases each). The CDR3 runs to 15 residues. Trimming shortened V by 5 bases and J by 0 bases, and 15 bases separated the two germline ends. Germline CDR1 and CDR2: SGHRS and YFSETQ. CDR3 sequence: CASSRGGDISYEQYF. The CDR3 DNA follows: TGCGCCAGCAGTCGAGGAGGGGACATCTCCTACGAGCAGTACTTC.

This clonotype was seen only a few times. The chain is built from TRBV19 and TRBJ1-1; D gene uncertain. This CDR3 region has 14 residues. The germline V and J ends were trimmed by 5 bases and 2 bases, with 12 bases remaining between them. Germline CDR1 reads LNHDA; CDR2 reads SQIVND (reference sequence). CDR3 nucleotides: TGTGCCAGTAGTGGACGAAACCGAAACACTGAAGCTTTCTTT. This sequence encodes CASSGRNRNTEAFF.

The V call is TRBV5-1, the J call TRBJ2-1, with 10 bases matching TRBD2. Trimming cost V 4 bases and J 4 bases; bases outside gene matches: 17. The CDR3 consists of 19 residues. Germline-derived CDR1 and CDR2 are SGHRS and YFSETQ. CDR3 nucleotide sequence: TGCGCCAGCAGCCCCCGGGGGCTAGCGGGAGTCTTACTATACAATGAGCAGTTCTTC. Protein: CASSPRGLAGVLLYNEQFF. Full variable domain (missing parts from reference TRBV5-1 and TRBJ2-1): KAGVTQTPRYLIKTRGQQVTLSCSPISGHRSVSWYQQTPGQGLQFLFEYFSETQRNKGNFPGRFSGRQFSNSRSEMNVSTLELGDSALYLCASSPRGLAGVLLYNEQFFGPGTRLTVL.

This clonotype was detected ten times or more. The genes are TRBV12-3 or TRBV12-4 and TRBJ2-2; 7 nucleotides align to TRBD2. Trimming removed 1 base from V and 4 bases from J; junction bases left unmatched: 3. This CDR3 comprises 15 residues. In nucleotides, the CDR3 is TGTGCCAGCAGTTTAGAGGCTAGCGGCACCGGGGAGCTGTTTTTT. Translated, it gives CASSLEASGTGELFF.

This clonotype occurred a few times. The chain combines TRBV5-1 with TRBJ1-1; 7 bases map to TRBD1. The length of the CDR3 is 14 residues. In germline, CDR1 is SGHRS, CDR2 YFSETQ. The V gene end was trimmed by 0 bases and the J gene end by 6 bases; junction bases not matched to a gene: 5. This chain's CDR3 is CASSLDRGGPEAFF. The CDR3 nucleotides are TGCGCCAGCAGCTTGGACAGGGGCGGCCCTGAAGCTTTCTTT.

In this sample, this clonotype turned up a few times. The J gene is TRBJ2-7, the V gene TRBV18, with TRBD2 matching 14 bases. J lost 9 bases, V lost 2 bases, and 9 bases had no gene match. Germline V gene sequence: CDR1 KGHSH, CDR2 LQKENI. The CDR3 is made up of 16 amino acids. CDR3 coding DNA: TGTGCCAGCTCACCAACCGGGACTAGCGGGAGTGGCGGGCAGTACTTC. Translating it yields CASSPTGTSGSGGQYF.

This clonotype came up a few times. The chain couples TRBV21-1 to TRBJ2-1. TRBV21-1 is classified as a pseudogene. The CDR3 is made up of 14 amino acids. The CDR3 DNA follows: TGTGCCAGCAGCAAAGAGGGACTCCACAATGAGCAGTTCTTC. Its protein product is CASSKEGLHNEQFF.

The sample holds a few counts of this clonotype. The V and J genes are TRBV7-6 and TRBJ2-2; D may be TRBD1 or TRBD2 (5 bases each). The CDR3 is 16 residues long. Germline V gene lookup returns CDR1 SGHVS and CDR2 FNYEAQ. Trimming stripped 3 bases from V and 8 bases from J, with 19 bases between. The CDR3 region is CASSFSPGTALGELFF. The CDR3 coding sequence is TGTGCCAGCAGCTTTAGCCCCGGGACCGCCCTAGGGGAGCTGTTTTTT.

V and J are TRBV28 and TRBJ1-2, with 9 bases lining up with TRBD1. CDR1 and CDR2 (germline): MDHEN, SYDVKM. The CDR3 extends over 14 amino acids. Trimming at V came to 5 bases and at J to 5 bases, leaving 6 bases not matched to a gene. The CDR3 here is CASSAGDREYGYTF. The CDR3 DNA is TGTGCCAGCAGTGCGGGGGACAGGGAGTATGGCTACACCTTC.

The rearrangement uses TRBV20-1 and TRBJ2-3, with 12 bases lining up with TRBD2. Germline-derived CDR1 and CDR2 are DFQATT and SNEGSKA (reference sequence). The CDR3 loop spans 15 amino acids. V trimming: 6 bases; J trimming: 2 bases; junction bases outside the gene matches: 6. The chain's CDR3 is CSAQGLAGITDTQYF. CDR3 bases: TGCAGTGCCCAAGGACTAGCGGGGATCACAGATACGCAGTATTTT.

The J gene is TRBJ2-2, the V gene TRBV13; D is possibly TRBD2 (6 bases). Trimming shortened V by 4 bases and J by 6 bases, and 9 bases separated the two germline ends. The CDR3 is 13 amino acids. Looked up from germline, CDR1 is PRHDT and CDR2 is FYEKMQ (reference sequence). CDR3 in amino acids: CASSWTKSGELFF. Written as DNA, the CDR3 is TGTGCCAGCAGCTGGACTAAGTCCGGGGAGCTGTTTTTT.

Ten or more counts support this clonotype. The V gene is TRBV6-1, the J gene TRBJ2-1, with 10 bases aligning to TRBD2. The junction had 4 bases not matched to a gene; V was cut back by 5 bases and J by 3 bases. The CDR3 covers 15 residues. CDR1 is MNHNS and CDR2 is SASEGT in the germline V gene. As DNA, the CDR3 is TGTGCCAGCAGTAAGTTAGCGGGGGGCTACAATGAGCAGTTCTTC. Its protein product is CASSKLAGGYNEQFF.

With respect to this clonotype: One end of the junction varies from germline; a read error may be responsible. J is TRBJ2-2 and V is TRBV5-1, with a possible D match to TRBD2 (5 bases). The CDR3 extends over 12 amino acids. In germline, CDR1 is SGHRS, CDR2 YFSETQ. The CDR3 DNA follows: TGCGCCAGCAGCTTTTACACCGGGGAGCTGATTTTT. Amino acids: CASSFYTGELIF. The whole variable domain, remainder taken from reference TRBV5-1 and TRBJ2-2, is KAGVTQTPRYLIKTRGQQVTLSCSPISGHRSVSWYQQTPGQGLQFLFEYFSETQRNKGNFPGRFSGRQFSNSRSEMNVSTLELGDSALYLCASSFYTGELIFGEGSRLTVL.

V usage is TRBV20-1 and J usage is TRBJ1-2; D is perhaps TRBD1 (5 bases). Deletions cut 5 bases from V and 5 bases from J, with 18 bases between. Germline loops: CDR1 DFQATT, CDR2 SNEGSKA (reference sequence). There are 14 residues in the CDR3. Here the CDR3 DNA reads TGCAGTGCTCCGATCCCCGGTGGGGGGTATGGCTACACCTTC. This translates into CSAPIPGGGYGYTF.

There are many counts of this clonotype. The V call is TRBV5-1, the J call TRBJ2-3, with D perhaps matching TRBD1 (6 bases). CDR3 length: 16 amino acids. The germline gives CDR1 SGHRS, CDR2 YFSETQ. Trimming left V 4 bases short and J 2 bases short, with 17 bases between. CDR3 DNA: TGCGCCAGCAGCGGTGGGGGCAGCGTTTCCACAGATACGCAGTATTTT. It yields the protein CASSGGGSVSTDTQYF.

This clonotype was recorded at least ten times. The chain uses TRBV7-2 and TRBJ2-2; 9 nucleotides agree with TRBD1. This CDR3 region has 15 residues. Trimming took 5 bases from V and 2 from J; bases not matched to a gene: 3. CDR1 and CDR2 (germline): SGHTA, FQGNSA. The CDR3 DNA is TGTGCCAGCAGCCGACAGGGGGGAAACACCGGGGAGCTGTTTTTT. It translates to CASSRQGGNTGELFF.

This clonotype was detected only a few times. This chain joins TRBV12-3 or TRBV12-4 and TRBJ1-5, with D possibly TRBD1 on 6 matching bases. V shed 6 bases and J shed 4 bases, with 16 bases lying between them. The CDR3 sequence is 15 residues long. CDR3 region: CASSRGGGANQPQHF. In DNA, the CDR3 is TGTGCCAGCAGCCGTGGGGGGGGCGCGAATCAGCCCCAGCATTTT.